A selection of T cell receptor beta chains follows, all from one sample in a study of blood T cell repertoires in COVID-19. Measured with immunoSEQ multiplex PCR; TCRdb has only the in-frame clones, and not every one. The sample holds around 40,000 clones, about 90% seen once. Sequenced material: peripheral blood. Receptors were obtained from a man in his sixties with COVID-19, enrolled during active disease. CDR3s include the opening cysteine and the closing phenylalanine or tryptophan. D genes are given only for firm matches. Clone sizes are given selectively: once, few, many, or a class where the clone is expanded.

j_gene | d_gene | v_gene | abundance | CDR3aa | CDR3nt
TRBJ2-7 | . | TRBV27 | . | CASSPLVPPYEQYF | TGTGCCAGCAGTCCCTTAGTACCCCCTTACGAGCAGTACTTC
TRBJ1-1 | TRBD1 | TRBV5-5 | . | CASSWGQMGTEAFF | TGTGCCAGCAGCTGGGGACAGATGGGCACTGAAGCTTTCTTT
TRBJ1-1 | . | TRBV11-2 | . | CASSFTTTGNTEAFF | TGTGCCAGCAGCTTCACGACGACGGGTAACACTGAAGCTTTCTTT
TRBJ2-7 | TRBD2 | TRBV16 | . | CASTGTSGFSYEQYF | TGTGCCAGCACGGGGACTAGCGGGTTCTCCTACGAGCAGTACTTC
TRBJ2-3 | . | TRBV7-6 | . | CASSSPPGVRTDTQYF | TGTGCCAGCAGCTCCCCCCCGGGGGTCCGCACAGATACGCAGTATTTT
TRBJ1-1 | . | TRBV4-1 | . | CASSQVTGEHRAFF | TGCGCCAGCAGCCAAGTCACAGGTGAACATCGGGCTTTCTTT
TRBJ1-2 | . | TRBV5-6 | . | CASSIPRVSYGYTF | TGTGCCAGCAGCATCCCCAGGGTGAGCTATGGCTACACCTTC
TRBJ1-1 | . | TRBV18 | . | CASSPPRTMNTEAFF | TGTGCCAGCTCACCACCACGGACAATGAACACTGAAGCTTTCTTT
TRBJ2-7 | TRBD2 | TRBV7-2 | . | CASSPPFGVAGGYEQYF | TGTGCCAGCAGCCCCCCCTTTGGTGTAGCGGGGGGCTACGAGCAGTACTTC
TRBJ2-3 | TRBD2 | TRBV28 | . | CASSFPLTGGIGTQYF | TGTGCCAGCAGTTTCCCCTTAACGGGAGGGATAGGTACGCAGTATTTT
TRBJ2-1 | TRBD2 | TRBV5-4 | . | CASSSRTSGNEQFF | TGTGCCAGCAGCTCCCGGACTAGCGGGAATGAGCAGTTCTTC
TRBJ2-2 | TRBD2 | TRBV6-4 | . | CASSASSGENTGELFF | TGTGCCAGCAGTGCCTCTAGCGGGGAGAACACCGGGGAGCTGTTTTTT
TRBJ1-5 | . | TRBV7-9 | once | CASSLLSADQPQHF | TGTGCCAGCAGCTTATTAAGTGCGGATCAGCCCCAGCATTTT
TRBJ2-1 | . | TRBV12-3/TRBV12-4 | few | CASSLAFRNEQFF | TGTGCCAGCAGTTTAGCGTTCCGCAATGAGCAGTTCTTC
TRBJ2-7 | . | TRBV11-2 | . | CASSLDVGLSSEQYF | TGTGCCAGCAGCTTAGATGTGGGGCTGTCTTCCGAGCAGTACTTC
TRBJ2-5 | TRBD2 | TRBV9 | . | CASSAGGRETQYF | TGTGCCAGCAGCGCGGGAGGGCGGGAGACCCAGTACTTC
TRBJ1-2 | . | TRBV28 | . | CASIESGGNYGYTF | TGTGCCAGCATCGAAAGCGGGGGAAACTATGGCTACACCTTC
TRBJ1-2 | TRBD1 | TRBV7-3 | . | CASSLQAPTGDSYGYTF | TGTGCCAGCAGCCTACAAGCTCCAACAGGGGATTCATATGGCTACACCTTC
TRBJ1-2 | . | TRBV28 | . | CASSLESGSGIGYTF | TGTGCCAGCAGTTTAGAATCAGGGTCAGGAATCGGCTACACCTTC
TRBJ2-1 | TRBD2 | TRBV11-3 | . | CASSLDLLAGGGYNEQFF | TGTGCCAGCAGCTTAGATCTACTAGCGGGAGGTGGCTACAATGAGCAGTTCTTC
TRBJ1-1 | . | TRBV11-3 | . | CASSSPRVAEAFF | TGTGCCAGCAGCTCCCCCCGGGTAGCTGAAGCTTTCTTT
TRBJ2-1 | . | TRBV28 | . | CASSFTGGSSYNEQFF | TGTGCCAGCAGTTTTACTGGAGGGAGCTCCTACAATGAGCAGTTCTTC
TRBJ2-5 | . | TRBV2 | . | CASSGGGRGETQYF | TGTGCCAGCAGTGGGGGAGGTCGGGGGGAGACCCAGTACTTC
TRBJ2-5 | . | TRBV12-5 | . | CASGLFEETQYF | TGTGCTAGTGGTTTATTCGAAGAGACCCAGTACTTC
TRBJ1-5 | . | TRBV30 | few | CAWSVTRTAQPQHF | TGTGCCTGGAGTGTAACCCGGACAGCTCAGCCCCAGCATTTT
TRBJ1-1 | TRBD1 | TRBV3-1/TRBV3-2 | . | CASSTRTGDTEAFF | TGTGCCAGCAGCACACGAACAGGGGACACTGAAGCTTTCTTT
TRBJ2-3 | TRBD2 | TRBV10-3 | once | CAISRLGGRPGRLTSGITDTQYF | TGTGCCATCAGCCGCTTGGGGGGGAGACCTGGCCGTCTGACTAGCGGGATCACAGATACGCAGTATTTT
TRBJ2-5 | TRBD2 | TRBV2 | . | CATPPTSGYQETQYF | TGTGCCACTCCCCCTACTAGCGGCTACCAAGAGACCCAGTACTTC